These T cell receptor beta chains were read from a single sample in a study of early T cells in non-severe SARS-CoV-2 infection. TCRdb ran MiXCR on the 5' RACE reads and lists one entry per CDR3 protein. The sample includes roughly 58,000 distinct CDR3 sequences, around a tenth of them seen just once. Specimen: whole blood. The receptors originated from an adult who was a healthcare worker with PCR-confirmed SARS-CoV-2 infection or an uninfected control (not recorded which). Both conserved end residues are trimmed from each CDR3. Not all rows give a size; the values are once, few, many and, for expanded clones, a class.

V: TRBV29-1; size: once; CDR3: SVQNTEAF
V: TRBV3-1; size: NA; CDR3: ASSPGSGELF
V: TRBV18; size: NA; CDR3: ASSPSLAGYNEQF
V: TRBV10-3; size: NA; CDR3: AISGGSRVGDEQF
V: TRBV3-1; size: few; CDR3: ASSHRTAISF
V: TRBV20-1; size: NA; CDR3: SVQGLAKNIQY
V: TRBV3-1; size: NA; CDR3: ASSQDLTGGTNTIY
V: TRBV6-2/TRBV6-3; size: few; CDR3: ASTIQFDQPQH
V: TRBV7-8; size: many; CDR3: ASSSGGGGTYNEQF
V: TRBV28; size: many; CDR3: ASSFSGDYGYT
V: TRBV6-6; size: few; CDR3: ASRDSNSPLH